This is a list of T cell receptor beta chains from one sample in a study of CD8+ T cells in alopecia areata. Only in-frame clones appear in the TCRdb table, and some are missing; sequencing was by immunoSEQ multiplex PCR. The repertoire holds about 110,000 clones, roughly 84% seen once, with under 25% in the top ten. The sample here was CD8+ T cells sorted from blood, taken at week 24, from a patient treated with tofacitinib. These receptors were obtained from a human donor with alopecia areata. Both conserved end residues are part of each CDR3. The D gene is left open where the match is weak. The size of a clone is reported for some rows only, either as once, few or many, or as a class for expanded clones.

J	V	D	size	CDR3	DNA
TRBJ2-7	TRBV10-2	TRBD2	NA	CASSERGGANSYEQYF	TGCGCCAGCAGTGAGCGGGGGGGGGCCAACTCCTACGAGCAGTACTTC
TRBJ1-5	TRBV4-1	NA	NA	CASSQKSNQPQHF	TGCGCCAGCAGCCAAAAGAGCAATCAGCCCCAGCATTTT
TRBJ2-2	TRBV10-1	NA	NA	CANVRLLPSDTGELFF	TGCGCCAACGTGCGCCTTCTTCCTAGCGACACCGGGGAGCTGTTTTTT
TRBJ1-2	TRBV4-1	TRBD1	NA	CASSPTRGPYGYTF	TGCGCCAGCAGCCCAACTAGGGGGCCCTATGGCTACACCTTC
TRBJ1-1	TRBV19	NA	NA	CATRVGNTEAFF	TGTGCCACCCGGGTCGGGAACACTGAAGCTTTCTTT
TRBJ2-7	TRBV7-9	NA	few	CASSPTLSYEQYF	TGTGCCAGCAGCCCGACTCTATCCTACGAGCAGTACTTC
TRBJ2-5	TRBV29-1	NA	NA	CSVDREGYGFGETQYF	TGCAGCGTTGATCGGGAAGGGTATGGTTTTGGGGAGACCCAGTACTTC
TRBJ2-1	TRBV29-1	TRBD2	NA	CSVDRTSHSYNEQFF	TGCAGCGTTGACCGGACTAGCCATTCCTACAATGAGCAGTTCTTC
TRBJ2-3	TRBV6-1	TRBD2	once	CASVAGESTDTQYF	TGTGCCAGCGTAGCGGGGGAGAGCACAGATACGCAGTATTTT
TRBJ2-1	TRBV6-5	NA	NA	CASGTYNEQFF	TGTGCCAGCGGTACCTACAATGAGCAGTTCTTC
TRBJ2-1	TRBV9	TRBD1	NA	CASSSTGTVYNEQFF	TGTGCCAGCTCTTCAACCGGGACAGTCTACAATGAGCAGTTCTTC
TRBJ2-1	TRBV11-2	NA	once	CASSLIGGPSDEQFF	TGTGCCAGCAGCTTAATCGGGGGCCCCTCGGATGAGCAGTTCTTC
TRBJ1-5	TRBV6-5	TRBD1	NA	CASSSTGAYSNQPQHF	TGTGCCAGCAGTTCGACAGGGGCATATAGCAATCAGCCCCAGCATTTT
TRBJ2-3	TRBV7-3	NA	NA	CASSSEEGTDTQYF	TGTGCCAGCAGCTCTGAGGAGGGTACAGATACGCAGTATTTT
TRBJ2-5	TRBV4-3	NA	NA	CASSQDGVEGETQYF	TGCGCCAGCAGCCAAGATGGAGTAGAGGGGGAGACCCAGTACTTC
TRBJ2-5	TRBV7-9	NA	NA	CASSLSEETQYF	TGTGCCAGCAGCTTATCGGAGGAGACCCAGTACTTC
TRBJ2-7	TRBV27	NA	NA	CASSLTSYHEQYF	TGTGCCAGCAGTTTAACCTCTTACCACGAGCAGTACTTC
TRBJ2-1	TRBV11-2	NA	NA	CASSSRYNEQFF	TGTGCCAGCAGCTCCAGGTACAATGAGCAGTTCTTC
TRBJ1-5	TRBV6-5	NA	NA	CASSGNRNQPQHF	TGTGCCAGCAGTGGAAATCGCAATCAGCCCCAGCATTTT
TRBJ2-1	TRBV30	NA	NA	CAWSVPALGQFF	TGTGCCTGGAGTGTACCAGCTTTAGGGCAGTTCTTC